One sample yielded the 22 T cell receptor beta chains listed below, sequenced in a study of cytomegalovirus exposure and HLA in healthy donors. The PCR was carried out with 60 Vbeta primers and 13 Jbeta primers. Assay used: immunoSEQ multiplex PCR; TCRdb lists only in-frame clones, some missing. Of 75,000 to 95,000 clones listed, 80% to 90% are singletons. Sequencing was performed on PBMCs. All receptors come from a young man in good health and CMV-seronegative.

J is TRBJ2-2 and V is TRBV19; 7 positions match TRBD1. V lost 6 bases to trimming and J lost 5 bases; unmatched junction nucleotides: 6. The CDR3 runs to 14 residues. CDR1 is LNHDA and CDR2 is SQIVND in the germline V gene (reference sequence). CDR3 amino acids: CASRTGIGTGELFF. The CDR3, as DNA: TGTGCCAGTAGGACAGGGATTGGGACCGGGGAGCTGTTTTTT. Full variable domain (missing parts from reference TRBV19 and TRBJ2-2): DGGITQSPKYLFRKEGQNVTLSCEQNLNHDAMYWYRQDPGQGLRLIYYSQIVNDFQKGDIAEGYSVSREKKESFPLTVTSAQKNPTAFYLCASRTGIGTGELFFGEGSRLTVL.

CDR3 sequence reads: CAWSVLGLAIDTQYF. The CDR3 nucleotides are TGTGCCTGGAGTGTTCTTGGACTAGCAATAGATACGCAGTATTTT. The V and J genes are TRBV30 and TRBJ2-3; TRBD2 agrees at 8 bases. The CDR3 runs 15 residues. Germline assignment: CDR1 GTSNPN and CDR2 SVGIG (reference sequence). V shed 0 bases and J 5 bases; nucleotides not matched to a gene: 7.

In this sample, this clone turned up a few times. This rearrangement joins TRBV7-2 to TRBJ2-7; weak D call: TRBD2 (5 bases). The germline V gene encodes CDR1 SGHTA and CDR2 FQGNSA. The CDR3 has 14 amino acids. V was shortened by 5 bases and J by 6 bases, with 17 bases between the two germline ends. The CDR3 bases are TGTGCCAGCAGCCCTAAGGTCACGGGATTCGAGCAGTACTTC. It translates to CASSPKVTGFEQYF.

This clone occurred once. The chain carries TRBV9 and TRBJ2-2, with 8 bases fitting TRBD1. V lost 0 bases, J lost 6 bases, and 7 bases stayed unmatched. Germline values: CDR1 SGDLS, CDR2 YYNGEE. The CDR3 consists of 16 residues. In DNA form, the CDR3 reads TGTGCCAGCAGCGTAGTTGGACAGGGATGGGCCGGGGAGCTGTTTTTT. It encodes CASSVVGQGWAGELFF.

The chain uses TRBV28 and TRBJ1-4; D gene unclear. Germline V gene data show CDR1 as MDHEN and CDR2 as SYDVKM. The V end was cut by 8 bases, the J end by 5 bases, with 9 bases between. The CDR3 is made up of 12 amino acids. CDR3 amino acids: CASAGLNEKLFF. DNA of the CDR3: TGTGCCAGCGCCGGTCTAAATGAAAAACTGTTTTTT.

The rearrangement uses TRBV7-6 and TRBJ2-2; D might be TRBD1 (6 bases). CDR3 length equals 15 residues. Trimming removed 2 bases from V and 0 bases from J, with 7 bases in between. Looked up from germline, CDR1 is SGHVS and CDR2 is FNYEAQ. In DNA form, the CDR3 reads TGTGCCAGCAGCTTAACAGGGACGAACACCGGGGAGCTGTTTTTT. Its protein is CASSLTGTNTGELFF.

The CDR3 here is CASSQVGRTLSRDTQYF. As DNA, the CDR3 is TGCGCCAGCAGCCAAGTGGGGAGGACCTTAAGTAGGGATACGCAGTATTTT. The rearrangement links TRBV4-1 to TRBJ2-3, with D possibly TRBD2 on 6 matching bases. The CDR3 totals 17 residues. Germline V gives CDR1 MGHRA, CDR2 YSYEKL. With 1 base removed from V and 6 bases from J, the gap between germline ends came to 20 bases.

The chain combines TRBV5-1 with TRBJ1-4; 9 positions agree with TRBD1. Germline CDR1 is SGHRS and CDR2 is YFSETQ. The CDR3 is 14 residues long. With V trimmed by 4 bases and J by 4 bases, 2 bases remained unmatched. The CDR3, as DNA: TGCGCCAGCAGCCTGGGACAGGGTAATGAAAAACTGTTTTTT. As protein: CASSLGQGNEKLFF.

The chain combines TRBV7-2 with TRBJ2-3; the D is unclear. The germline CDR1 and CDR2 sequences are SGHTA and FQGNSA. The V end lost 2 bases, the J end lost 6 bases, and 6 bases lay between the germline ends. This CDR3 region has 12 residues. The CDR3 loop is CASSLFGDTQYF. CDR3 nucleotides: TGTGCCAGCAGCTTATTCGGGGATACGCAGTATTTT.

The gene calls are TRBV7-8 and TRBJ2-7, with TRBD2 as a possible D gene (5 bases). V was pared by 5 bases and J by 0 bases, with 8 bases between. Germline loops: CDR1 SGHVS, CDR2 FQNEAQ. The CDR3 totals 13 residues. DNA for the CDR3: TGTGCCAGCAGCATCGGACTCTCCTACGAGCAGTACTTC. Amino acid sequence: CASSIGLSYEQYF.

In this sample, this clone turned up once. The chain is built from TRBV29-1 and TRBJ2-3; 7 bases fit TRBD2. The germline V gene has CDR1 SQVTM and CDR2 ANQGSEA. There are 13 residues in the CDR3. The ends lost 5 bases at V and 1 base at J; junction bases unmatched: 3. This chain's CDR3 is CSVRGVGTDTQYF. The CDR3 region has the DNA TGCAGCGTTCGGGGGGTTGGCACAGATACGCAGTATTTT.

The chain links TRBV19 to TRBJ2-1; 10 bases line up with TRBD2. The CDR3 loop spans 14 amino acids. Germline values: CDR1 LNHDA, CDR2 SQIVND (reference sequence). V shed 10 bases and J 5 bases; nucleotides not matched to a gene: 8. The DNA for the CDR3 is TGTGCCACCTCCGGGACTAGCGCAAACAATGAGCAGTTCTTC. It specifies CATSGTSANNEQFF. The whole variable domain, remainder taken from reference TRBV19 and TRBJ2-1, is DGGITQSPKYLFRKEGQNVTLSCEQNLNHDAMYWYRQDPGQGLRLIYYSQIVNDFQKGDIAEGYSVSREKKESFPLTVTSAQKNPTAFYLCATSGTSANNEQFFGPGTRLTVL.

The V gene is TRBV28, the J gene TRBJ1-5; 8 bases line up with TRBD1. The CDR3 consists of 16 residues. Germline V gives CDR1 MDHEN, CDR2 SYDVKM. V shed 1 base, J shed 5 bases, and the junction held 7 bases outside the gene matches. The CDR3 sequence: CASSLLAGGVDQPQHF. The CDR3 DNA reads as TGTGCCAGCAGTTTATTGGCAGGGGGCGTCGATCAGCCCCAGCATTTT.

The genes are TRBV4-1 and TRBJ2-7; the match to TRBD2 covers 12 bases. This CDR3 is 16 amino acids long. Losses at the gene ends were 4 bases for V and 2 bases for J; bases not matched to a gene: 6. Germline CDR1 MGHRA, CDR2 YSYEKL. The CDR3 nucleotides read TGCGCCAGCAGCCTACGACTAGCGGGAGAGACCTACGAGCAGTACTTC. The encoded protein is CASSLRLAGETYEQYF.

This clone was detected only once. The chain carries TRBV27 and TRBJ2-7; 12 nucleotides match TRBD1. Trimming removed 6 bases from V and 6 bases from J; junction bases left unmatched: 6. The CDR3 consists of 14 residues. CDR1 MNHEY and CDR2 SMNVEV come from the germline V gene (reference sequence). CDR3 loop: CASSRGQGAGEQYF. The CDR3 DNA sequence: TGTGCCAGCAGCAGGGGACAGGGGGCAGGCGAGCAGTACTTC.

This clone was counted a single time. The chain links TRBV30 to TRBJ2-1; 14 bases are shared with TRBD2. From germline, CDR1 is GTSNPN and CDR2 SVGIG (reference sequence). The CDR3 loop spans 18 amino acids. V was clipped by 0 bases and J by 5 bases; unmatched bases: 9. The CDR3 loop is CAWSVGTSGSQPNNEQFF. As DNA, the CDR3 is TGTGCCTGGAGTGTAGGGACTAGCGGGAGCCAACCAAACAATGAGCAGTTCTTC. The full variable domain, completed using reference TRBV30 and TRBJ2-1, is SQTIHQWPATLVQPVGSPLSLECTVEGTSNPNLYWYRQAAGRGLQLLFYSVGIGQISSEVPQNLSASRPQDRQFILSSKKLLLSDSGFYLCAWSVGTSGSQPNNEQFFGPGTRLTVL.

The CDR3 here is CASSALAGVEYNEQFF. The CDR3 DNA follows: TGTGCCAGCAGCGCTTTAGCGGGAGTGGAATACAATGAGCAGTTCTTC. The chain recombines TRBV21-1 with TRBJ2-1; TRBD2, the table's D call, was not compared with the DNA. TRBV21-1 is a recognized pseudogene. CDR3 length: 16 residues.

This clone was recorded only once. This chain joins TRBV5-1 and TRBJ2-3, with 10 bases identical to TRBD1. Per germline, CDR1 SGHRS and CDR2 YFSETQ. Trimming cost V 5 bases and J 0 bases; bases outside gene matches: 0. The CDR3 totals 14 residues. CDR3 in DNA: TGCGCCAGCAGGACAGGGGGCAGCACAGATACGCAGTATTTT. Residues: CASRTGGSTDTQYF.

The V call is TRBV7-3, the J call TRBJ2-5; 8 nucleotides match TRBD2. This CDR3 has 16 amino acids. Germline CDR1 and CDR2: SGHTA and FQGTGA. After removal of 2 bases from V and 2 bases from J, the junction contained 7 bases not matched to a gene. DNA for the CDR3: TGTGCCAGCAGCTTAGGTCGGGGGGGTGAGCAAGAGACCCAGTACTTC. It specifies CASSLGRGGEQETQYF.

This clone has only one observation. The genes are TRBV27 and TRBJ2-3; a possible D gene is TRBD1 (6 bases). The V end lost 5 bases, the J end lost 3 bases, and 15 bases lay between the germline ends. CDR3 size: 15 residues. The germline gives CDR1 MNHEY, CDR2 SMNVEV (reference sequence). The chain's CDR3 is CASSNRGRGTDTQYF. CDR3 DNA sequence: TGTGCCAGCAGTAATAGGGGGAGAGGGACAGATACGCAGTATTTT.

This chain uses TRBV14 with TRBJ2-1, with 11 bases aligning to TRBD2. Germline loops: CDR1 SGHDN, CDR2 FVKESK. V was clipped by 0 bases and J by 3 bases; unmatched bases: 13. The CDR3 consists of 20 residues. The CDR3 loop reads CASSQEWLAGGLSGYNEQFF. The DNA for the CDR3 is TGTGCCAGCAGCCAAGAATGGTTAGCGGGAGGGCTATCCGGCTACAATGAGCAGTTCTTC.

The chain couples TRBV9 to TRBJ2-1; D is unresolved. The CDR3 length is 17 residues. In germline, CDR1 is SGDLS, CDR2 YYNGEE. Trimming left V 0 bases short and J 0 bases short, with 13 bases between. CDR3 DNA sequence: TGTGCCAGCAGCGTAGTGCCCATACAGTCCTCCTACAATGAGCAGTTCTTC. Encoded protein: CASSVVPIQSSYNEQFF.